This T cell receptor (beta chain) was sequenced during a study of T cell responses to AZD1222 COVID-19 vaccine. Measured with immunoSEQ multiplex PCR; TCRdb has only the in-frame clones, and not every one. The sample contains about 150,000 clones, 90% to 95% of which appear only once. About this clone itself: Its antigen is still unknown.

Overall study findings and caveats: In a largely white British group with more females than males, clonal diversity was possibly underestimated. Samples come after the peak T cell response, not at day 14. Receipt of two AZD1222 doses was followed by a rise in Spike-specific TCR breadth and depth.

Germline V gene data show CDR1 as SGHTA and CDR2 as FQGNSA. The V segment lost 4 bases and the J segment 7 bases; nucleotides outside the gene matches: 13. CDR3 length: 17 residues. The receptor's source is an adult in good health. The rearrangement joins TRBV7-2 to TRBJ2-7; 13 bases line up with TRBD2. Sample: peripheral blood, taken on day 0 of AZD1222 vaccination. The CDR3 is CASSSIGLAGASWEQYF. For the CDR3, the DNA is TGTGCCAGCAGCTCAATAGGACTAGCGGGGGCCTCCTGGGAGCAGTACTTC.